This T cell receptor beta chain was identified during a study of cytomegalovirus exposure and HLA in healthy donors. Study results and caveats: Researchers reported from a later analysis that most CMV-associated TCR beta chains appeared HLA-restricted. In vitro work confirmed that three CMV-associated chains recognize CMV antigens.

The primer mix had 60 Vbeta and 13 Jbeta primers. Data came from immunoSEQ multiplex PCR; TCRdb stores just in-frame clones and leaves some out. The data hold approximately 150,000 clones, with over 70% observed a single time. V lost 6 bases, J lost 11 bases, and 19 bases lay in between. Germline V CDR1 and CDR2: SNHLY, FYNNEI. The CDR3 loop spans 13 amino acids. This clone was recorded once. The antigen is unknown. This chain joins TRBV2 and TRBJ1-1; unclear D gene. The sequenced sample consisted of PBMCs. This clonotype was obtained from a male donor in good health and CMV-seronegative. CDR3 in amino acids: CASRDRERGRAFF. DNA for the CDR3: TGTGCCAGCAGAGACCGGGAACGGGGTAGGGCTTTCTTT.